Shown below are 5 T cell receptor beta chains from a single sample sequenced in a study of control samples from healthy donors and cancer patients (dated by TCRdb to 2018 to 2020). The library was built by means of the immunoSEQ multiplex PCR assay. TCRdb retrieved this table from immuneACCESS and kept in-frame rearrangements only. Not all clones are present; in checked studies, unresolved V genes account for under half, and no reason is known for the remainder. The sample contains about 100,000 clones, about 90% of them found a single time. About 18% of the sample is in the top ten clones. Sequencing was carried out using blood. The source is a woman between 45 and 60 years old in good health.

CDR3 coding DNA: TGCGCCAGCAGCTTGGCCGTTCAGGGGAGCCGACCACCCCTCCACTTT. Translation gives CASSLAVQGSRPPLHF. This chain connects TRBV5-1 to TRBJ1-6, with D possibly matching TRBD1 (6 bases). With 0 bases removed from V and 11 bases from J, the gap between germline ends came to 18 bases. The CDR3 is 16 amino acids. Germline CDR1 and CDR2: SGHRS and YFSETQ.

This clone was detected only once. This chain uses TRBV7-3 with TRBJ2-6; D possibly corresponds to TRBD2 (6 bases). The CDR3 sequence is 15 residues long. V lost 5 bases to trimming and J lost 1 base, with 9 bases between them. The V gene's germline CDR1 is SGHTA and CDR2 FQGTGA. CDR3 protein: CASSPTSSGANVLTF. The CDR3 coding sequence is TGTGCCAGCAGCCCGACTAGTTCTGGGGCCAACGTCCTGACTTTC.

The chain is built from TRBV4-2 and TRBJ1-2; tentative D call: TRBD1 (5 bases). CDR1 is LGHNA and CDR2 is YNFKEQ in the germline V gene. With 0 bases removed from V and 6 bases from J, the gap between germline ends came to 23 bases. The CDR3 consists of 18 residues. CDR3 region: CASSQEGLGRGTKDGYTF. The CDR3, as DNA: TGTGCCAGCAGCCAAGAGGGGCTGGGTAGGGGTACCAAGGATGGCTACACCTTC.

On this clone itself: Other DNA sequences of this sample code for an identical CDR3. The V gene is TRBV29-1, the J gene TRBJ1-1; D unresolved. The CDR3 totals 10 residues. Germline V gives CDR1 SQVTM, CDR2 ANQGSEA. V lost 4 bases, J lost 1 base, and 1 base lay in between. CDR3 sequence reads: CSVGNTEAFF. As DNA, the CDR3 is TGCAGCGTTGGGAACACTGAAGCTTTCTTT. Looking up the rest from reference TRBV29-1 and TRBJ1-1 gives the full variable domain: SAVISQKPSRDICQRGTSLTIQCQVDSQVTMMFWYRQQPGQSLTLIATANQGSEATYESGFVIDKFPISRPNLTFSTLTVSNMSPEDSSIYLCSVGNTEAFFGQGTRLTVV.

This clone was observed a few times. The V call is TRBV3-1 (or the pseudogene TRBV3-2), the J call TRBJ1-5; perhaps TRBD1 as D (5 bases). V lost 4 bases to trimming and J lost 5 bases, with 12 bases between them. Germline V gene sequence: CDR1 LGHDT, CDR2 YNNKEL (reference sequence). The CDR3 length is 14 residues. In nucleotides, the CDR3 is TGTGCCAGCAGCCTACGGCAGGGATATCAGCCCCAGCATTTT. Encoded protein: CASSLRQGYQPQHF.